This T cell receptor beta chain is from a study of blood T cell repertoires in COVID-19. Study-wide background: Sites in the United States, Italy and Spain provided acute and convalescent COVID-19 samples. Sources were T cells, B-cell-depleted T cells, or PBMCs; the material itself was cDNA or gDNA.

The method was immunoSEQ multiplex PCR; TCRdb's version includes in-frame clones alone and lacks a portion of them. Of nearly 350,000 clones in the sample, 88% were seen once. Seattle-derived patients entered the study during active infection and were followed longitudinally. Germline V gives CDR1 SGDLS, CDR2 YYNGEE. CDR3 length equals 14 residues. Between the trimmed V and J ends, which lost 0 bases and 4 bases, there was a span of 8 bases. The chain combines TRBV9 with TRBJ1-3; no clear D gene. The receptor was derived from a woman aged 70-85 years with COVID-19, enrolled during active disease. Sequenced input: peripheral blood. The DNA for the CDR3 is TGTGCCAGCAGCGTAGAGGCAGGCGGAAACACCATATATTTT. This translates into CASSVEAGGNTIYF. The complete variable domain, with remaining parts taken from reference TRBV9 and TRBJ1-3, reads DSGVTQTPKHLITATGQRVTLRCSPRSGDLSVYWYQQSLDQGLQFLIQYYNGEERAKGNILERFSAQQFPDLHSELNLSSLELGDSALYFCASSVEAGGNTIYFGEGSWLTVV.